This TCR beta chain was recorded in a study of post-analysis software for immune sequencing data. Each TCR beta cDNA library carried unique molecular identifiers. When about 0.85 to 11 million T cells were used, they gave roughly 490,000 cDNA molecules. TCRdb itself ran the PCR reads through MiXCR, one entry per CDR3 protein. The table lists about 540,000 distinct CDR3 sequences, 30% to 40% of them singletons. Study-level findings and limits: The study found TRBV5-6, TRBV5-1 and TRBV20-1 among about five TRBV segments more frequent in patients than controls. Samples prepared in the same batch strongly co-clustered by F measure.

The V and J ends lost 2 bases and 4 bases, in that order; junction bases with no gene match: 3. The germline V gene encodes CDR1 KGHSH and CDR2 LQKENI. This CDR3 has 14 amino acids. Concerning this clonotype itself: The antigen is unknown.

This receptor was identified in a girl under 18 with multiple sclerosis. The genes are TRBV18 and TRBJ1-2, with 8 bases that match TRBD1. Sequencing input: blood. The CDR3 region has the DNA TGTGCCAGCTCACCAAGACAGGGGAGCTATGGCTACACCTTC. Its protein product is CASSPRQGSYGYTF. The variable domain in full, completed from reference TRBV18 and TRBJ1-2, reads NAGVMQNPRHLVRRRGQEARLRCSPMKGHSHVYWYRQLPEEGLKFMVYLQKENIIDESGMPKERFSAEFPKEGPSILRIQQVVRGDSAAYFCASSPRQGSYGYTFGSGTRLTVV.